This T cell receptor beta chain was retrieved from a study of somatic mutations in cytotoxic T cells in rheumatoid arthritis (dated by TCRdb to the late 2010s). Describing the broader study: Patient peripheral blood (30 ml EDTA) was drawn right after diagnosis and before any treatment started. TCRB deep sequencing covered about 60 patients with rheumatoid arthritis along with 20 healthy controls. The study asked whether expanded CD8+ T-cell clones in newly diagnosed, untreated rheumatoid arthritis carry somatic mutations, and used TCRB deep sequencing to characterize clonality. Some T-cell populations stained with V beta antibodies were sorted by flow on a FACSAria II or Sony SH800 to nearly 100% purity, with sorted V beta1+ cells additionally subjected to TCRB sequencing. Patient and control groups had essentially identical median ages. Overall study outcomes, separate from this receptor: No adjustment for multiple comparisons was made for the slight TRBV07 underrepresentation in patients. There was no significant difference in CD8+ T-cell clonality between rheumatoid arthritis patients and age-matched healthy controls. The expanded CD8+ clones had unknown antigen targets, and not appearing in virus-specific databases did not rule out that they were virus-specific. An increase of CD8+ clonality with age was seen in patients (Spearman r=0.49) but not in healthy controls. Several identical CD8+ TCRB sequences were found in both blood and synovial fluid, and in about an eighth of the 65 patients the largest CD8+ clone exceeded 20% of CD8+ cells.

On an AutoMACS, CD4+ and CD8+ cells were isolated via positive magnetic bead selection, and their purity was verified by flow cytometry. Clonal expansions were first screened by flow cytometry with a TCR V beta antibody panel, then characterized by TCRB deep sequencing of sorted CD8+ fractions. Peripheral blood mononuclear cells were isolated by Ficoll-Paque PLUS density gradient separation. Nucleospin Tissue or Tissue XS kits were used to extract DNA from CD4-enriched, CD8-enriched or PBMC samples, and a Qubit 2.0 fluorometer was used for quantification. Turning to this clone: There is no known antigen for this receptor. Base qualities were left out, and no much larger clone turns up one base away.

Sequencing of TCRB CDR3 was done on genomic DNA with the immunoSEQ assay. Per the source publication's procedure: Patient CD8+ clones larger than 1% were compared against published virus-specific TCRB sequences, and only a few matched. Analyses were restricted to productive TCRB rearrangements. Clonality was calculated as a Shannon entropy-based productive clonality index, and a clone was defined by a unique TCRB CDR3 sequence. To calculate repertoire overlap between two samples, the template counts of each clone were considered relative to each sample's total templates. V-gene usage measured by flow cytometry correlated with TCRB sequencing V-gene usage, with a Spearman r of roughly 0.64. TCRdb obtained this table from immuneACCESS and retained in-frame rearrangements with V and J assigned. These tables miss some clones; where compared with another copy, unresolved V genes account for less than half of the shortfall, and the remainder is unexplained. V, J and clone size reflect that table, while D and trimming were determined from the DNA. A total of 8,500 to 13,000 clones appear in this sample, roughly 74% of them only once. Of the sample, around 40% is held by the ten largest clones.

The V end loses 5 bases and the J end loses 7 bases, and a stretch of 9 bases separates them. The CDR1 and CDR2 encoded by the germline V gene are SGHTA and FQGTGA. Taken from cysteine to phenylalanine, the CDR3 has 12 residues. Only CDR3 DNA remains: 36 bases, in frame from the first base. This clonotype originated in an adult with rheumatoid arthritis. The V gene is TRBV7-3 and the J gene is TRBJ2-1; the D gene cannot be named for sure. The specimen was CD8+ T cells sorted from blood. The nucleotides read TGTGCCAGCAGCAGGCTGGGTAATGAGCAGTTCTTC. It translates to CASSRLGNEQFF. With all but the CDR3 taken from the reference TRBV7-3 and TRBJ2-1 genes, the full variable domain is: GAGVSQTPSNKVTEKGKYVELRCDPISGHTALYWYRQSLGQGPEFLIYFQGTGAADDSGLPNDRFFAVRPEGSVSTLKIQRTERGDSAVYLCASSRLGNEQFFGPGTRLTVL.